Included here is one T cell receptor beta chain sequence, with context. Its ends do not fully match the called genes, so a read error is possible. cDNA prepared by RNA extraction and subsequent reverse transcription served as the template for sequencing. Assay: immunoSEQ multiplex PCR; the TCRdb copy retains only in-frame clones and omits some. The sample includes around 190,000 clones, approximately 60% seen only once; the top ten take approximately 4.9%. The authors sorted CD4+ and CD8+ T cells from PBMCs. The germline gives CDR1 SGHVT, CDR2 SQSDAQ. The CDR3 is 9 amino acids. These data come from a study of CD8+ T cells in alopecia areata.

The chain employs TRBV7-4 and TRBJ2-3; a weak D match, TRBD2 (5 bases). Sequencing was carried out using CD8+ T cells sorted from blood. The origin of this receptor is a human donor in good health. CDR3 protein: CASRPVGDF. The CDR3, as DNA: TGTGCCAGCAGACCTGTCGGGGATTTT.